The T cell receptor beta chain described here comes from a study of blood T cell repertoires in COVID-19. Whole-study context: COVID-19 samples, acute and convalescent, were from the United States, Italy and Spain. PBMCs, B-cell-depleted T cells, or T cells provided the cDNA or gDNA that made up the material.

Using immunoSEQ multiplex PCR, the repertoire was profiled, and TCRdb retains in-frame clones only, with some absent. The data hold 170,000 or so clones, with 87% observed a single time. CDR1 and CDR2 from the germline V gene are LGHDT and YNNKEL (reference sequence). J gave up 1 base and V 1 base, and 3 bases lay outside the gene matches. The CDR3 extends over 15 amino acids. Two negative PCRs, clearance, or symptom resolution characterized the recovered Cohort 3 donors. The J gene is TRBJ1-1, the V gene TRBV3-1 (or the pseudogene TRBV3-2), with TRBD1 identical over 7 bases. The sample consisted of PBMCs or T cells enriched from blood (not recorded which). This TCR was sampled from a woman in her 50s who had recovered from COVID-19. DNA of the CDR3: TGTGCCAGCAGCCAAGGACAGGGCAAGAACACTGAAGCTTTCTTT. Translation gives CASSQGQGKNTEAFF.